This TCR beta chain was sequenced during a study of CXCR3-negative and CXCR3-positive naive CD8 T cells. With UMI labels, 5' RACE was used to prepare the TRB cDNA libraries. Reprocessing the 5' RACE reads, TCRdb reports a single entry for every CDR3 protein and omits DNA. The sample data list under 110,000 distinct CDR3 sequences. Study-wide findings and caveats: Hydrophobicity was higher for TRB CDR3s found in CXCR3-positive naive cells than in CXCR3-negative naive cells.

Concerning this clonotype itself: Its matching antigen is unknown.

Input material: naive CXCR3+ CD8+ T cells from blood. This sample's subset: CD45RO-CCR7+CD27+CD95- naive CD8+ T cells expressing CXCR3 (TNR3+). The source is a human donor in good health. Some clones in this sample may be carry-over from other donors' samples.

The CDR3 spells CASSRWENNEQFF. The J gene is TRBJ2-1, the V gene TRBV6-2 or TRBV6-3; TCRdb returns TRBD2, unconfirmable since there is no DNA. The CDR3 consists of 13 residues. Germline lookup yields CDR1 MNHEY and CDR2 SVGEGT.